The 19 T cell receptor beta chains reported below all come from one sample, sequenced in a study of blood T cells in healthy people across ages. Combining a sample-barcoded 5' primer with a J-beta primer mix, a second PCR ran for roughly 7 to 11 cycles. Via MiXCR, TCRdb re-called the 5' RACE reads, giving one row per CDR3 protein. Of around 900,000 distinct CDR3 sequences listed, about 28% are singletons. The specimen sequenced was blood. These receptors were obtained from an elderly woman in good health.

The chain links TRBV20-1 to TRBJ2-4, with TRBD1 matching 8 bases. TRBJ2-5 explains the end of the DNA better; the J call may be wrong. CDR3 length: 15 residues. Germline values: CDR1 DFQATT, CDR2 SNEGSKA (reference sequence). The CDR3 loop reads CSARELDRGWETQYF. CDR3 nucleotides: TGCAGTGCTAGAGAGCTAGACAGGGGATGGGAGACCCAGTACTTC.

This clonotype was seen repeatedly, ten times or more. The J gene is TRBJ2-1, the V gene TRBV7-8; D unresolved. V was cut by 1 base and J by 6 bases, with 13 bases left in between. The CDR3 loop spans 15 amino acids. CDR1 and CDR2 (germline): SGHVS, FQNEAQ. The CDR3 reads CASSLVAGVRNEQFF. The CDR3, as DNA: TGTGCCAGCAGCTTAGTAGCCGGAGTCCGCAATGAGCAGTTCTTC.

Comments on this clonotype: Sequence at one end of the junction differs from germline and may be a read error. The V gene is TRBV20-1, the J gene TRBJ1-1, with D possibly being TRBD1 (5 bases). Per the germline V gene, CDR1 is DFQATT and CDR2 is SNEGSKA (reference sequence). CDR3 length: 13 amino acids. CDR3 loop: CSARQSLNTEVFF. CDR3 nucleotides: TGCAGTGCCCGACAGTCTTTGAACACTGAAGTTTTCTTT.

This clonotype was seen only a few times. At one end the junction does not follow the germline gene, possibly because of a read error. The CDR3 sequence: CASSLAGVRADAQYF. CDR3 in DNA: TGTGCCAGCAGTTTAGCGGGAGTGAGAGCAGATGCGCAGTATTTT. The chain joins TRBV12-3 or TRBV12-4 to TRBJ2-3; the D gene is possibly TRBD2 (5 bases). This CDR3 region has 15 residues.

V and J are TRBV7-2 and TRBJ2-7; weak D call: TRBD2 (5 bases). CDR3 length equals 16 residues. Germline-derived CDR1 and CDR2 are SGHTA and FQGNSA. V was trimmed by 1 base and J by 0 bases, leaving 13 bases between them. The CDR3: CASSLETNPSSYEQYF. DNA of the CDR3: TGTGCCAGCAGCTTAGAGACTAACCCGAGCTCCTACGAGCAGTACTTC.

V usage is TRBV28 and J usage is TRBJ1-1, with no clear D. V was trimmed by 2 bases and J by 0 bases, leaving 16 bases between them. The CDR3 runs to 17 residues. CDR1 is MDHEN and CDR2 is SYDVKM in the germline V gene. The CDR3 is CASSLVFPVGMNTEAFF. CDR3 DNA sequence: TGTGCCAGCAGTTTAGTATTCCCCGTGGGGATGAACACTGAAGCTTTCTTT.

This clonotype was found a few times. The chain is built from TRBV6-5 and TRBJ2-7; 8 bases are shared with TRBD2. The CDR3 length is 15 residues. Germline-derived CDR1 and CDR2 are MNHEY and SVGAGI. Trimming at V came to 7 bases and at J to 6 bases, leaving 14 bases not matched to a gene. The CDR3 coding sequence is TGTGCCAGCACGGGTGGGCTAGCGGGCGGCCGCGAGCAGTACTTC. This encodes CASTGGLAGGREQYF.

V usage is TRBV5-1 and J usage is TRBJ2-6, with 11 positions matching TRBD2. The CDR3 has 19 residues. V shed 4 bases and J 2 bases; nucleotides not matched to a gene: 11. Germline V gene sequence: CDR1 SGHRS, CDR2 YFSETQ. The CDR3: CASSLLAGGLSTGANVLTF. The CDR3 DNA reads TGCGCCAGCAGCCTTTTAGCGGGGGGGCTAAGTACTGGGGCCAACGTCCTGACTTTC.

With respect to this clonotype: This may be a read error: a much more frequent sequence differs by one nucleotide. V is TRBV4-1 and J is TRBJ2-3, with D possibly matching TRBD1 (5 bases). The germline V gene encodes CDR1 MGHRA and CDR2 YSYEKL. CDR3 length: 14 residues. V was clipped by 0 bases and J by 5 bases, with 9 bases between them. This CDR3 is CASSQEGRGDTQYF. In DNA form, the CDR3 reads TGCGCCAGCAGCCAAGAAGGTAGGGGAGATACGCAGTATTTT.

Turning to this clonotype: A read error may explain this, as a much larger clone is one base away. The V call is TRBV5-1, the J call TRBJ1-5; 8 bases match TRBD1. Germline-derived CDR1 and CDR2 are SGHRS and YFSETQ. V lost 0 bases, J lost 6 bases, and 5 bases stayed unmatched. The CDR3 is made up of 15 amino acids. CDR3 DNA: TGCGCCAGCAGCTTGGATACAGGGGGGTGTCAGCCCCAGCATTTT. Amino acid sequence: CASSLDTGGCQPQHF.

This sequence joins TRBV7-2 and TRBJ2-4; 9 nucleotides match TRBD1. Germline V gene lookup returns CDR1 SGHTA and CDR2 FQGNSA. Losses at the gene ends were 5 bases for V and 7 bases for J; bases not matched to a gene: 9. The CDR3 contains 15 residues. CDR3 DNA: TGTGCCAGCAGCCCTCGGACAGGGGTGGGCAACATTCAGTACTTC. This translates into CASSPRTGVGNIQYF.

This clonotype was recorded at least ten times. J is TRBJ2-7 and V is TRBV15, with D tentatively TRBD2 (6 bases). V was cut by 5 bases and J by 6 bases, with 17 bases left in between. Germline CDR1 is LNHNV and CDR2 is YYDKDF (reference sequence). This CDR3 region has 14 residues. The CDR3, as DNA: TGTGCCACCAGCGCCCCGGGACTCCCCTCCGAGCAGTACTTC. This encodes CATSAPGLPSEQYF.

In this sample, this clonotype turned up many times. This chain connects TRBV20-1 to TRBJ1-4; D remains ambiguous. The CDR3 runs to 14 residues. Trimming cost V 3 bases and J 5 bases, with 13 bases left between them. CDR1 is DFQATT, CDR2 SNEGSKA, per germline (reference sequence). The CDR3 here is CSARPPAPNEKLFF. DNA of the CDR3: TGCAGTGCTAGGCCCCCCGCTCCCAATGAAAAACTGTTTTTT.

The chain employs TRBV2 and TRBJ1-5; no clear D gene. The CDR3 is made up of 15 amino acids. V gave up 6 bases and J gave up 2 bases, with 14 bases separating them. Germline V gene lookup returns CDR1 SNHLY and CDR2 FYNNEI. The CDR3 region has the DNA TGTGCCAGCAGACCCGGTGGACGGGGCAATCAGCCCCAGCATTTT. Translated, it gives CASRPGGRGNQPQHF.

The chain combines TRBV4-3 with TRBJ2-7; D remains unclear. Germline values: CDR1 LGHNA, CDR2 YSLEER. Trimming removed 1 base from V and 7 bases from J, with 8 bases in between. The CDR3 sequence is 12 residues long. CDR3 nucleotides: TGCGCCAGCAGCCAAGGGATCCATGAGCAGTACTTC. Protein: CASSQGIHEQYF.

This clonotype was counted many times. The chain links TRBV5-4 to TRBJ2-7; D unresolved. The germline V gene encodes CDR1 SGHNT and CDR2 YYREEE (reference sequence). V was clipped by 4 bases and J by 0 bases, with 17 bases between them. This CDR3 is built from 16 residues. The CDR3 sequence: CASSPDISRDSYEQYF. As DNA, the CDR3 is TGTGCCAGCAGCCCCGATATTAGTAGGGACTCCTACGAGCAGTACTTC.

V is TRBV5-1 and J is TRBJ1-1, with 7 positions matching TRBD1. V shed 4 bases and J 1 base; nucleotides not matched to a gene: 7. The CDR3 is made up of 15 amino acids. CDR1 and CDR2 (germline): SGHRS, YFSETQ. In DNA, the CDR3 is TGCGCCAGCAGCGCGACAGGGAGGAAGAACACTGAAGCTTTCTTT. Translated, it gives CASSATGRKNTEAFF.

This clonotype was seen a handful of times. The chain combines TRBV24-1 with TRBJ2-5; D gene ambiguous. Per germline, CDR1 KGHDR and CDR2 SFDVKD. The CDR3 is 15 residues long. Trimming cost V 3 bases and J 3 bases, with 13 bases left between them. This CDR3 is CATSDARAHEETQYF. CDR3 bases: TGTGCCACCAGTGATGCCCGGGCCCACGAAGAGACCCAGTACTTC.

This clonotype was recorded only once. V and J are TRBV29-1 and TRBJ2-4; D might be TRBD2 (5 bases). Germline-derived CDR1 and CDR2 are SQVTM and ANQGSEA. This CDR3 is built from 14 residues. V lost 6 bases and J lost 3, with 15 bases in between. In DNA form, the CDR3 reads TGCAGCGTCGAGAGCGGCCCGGGCAAAAACATTCAGTACTTC. This gives the protein CSVESGPGKNIQYF.